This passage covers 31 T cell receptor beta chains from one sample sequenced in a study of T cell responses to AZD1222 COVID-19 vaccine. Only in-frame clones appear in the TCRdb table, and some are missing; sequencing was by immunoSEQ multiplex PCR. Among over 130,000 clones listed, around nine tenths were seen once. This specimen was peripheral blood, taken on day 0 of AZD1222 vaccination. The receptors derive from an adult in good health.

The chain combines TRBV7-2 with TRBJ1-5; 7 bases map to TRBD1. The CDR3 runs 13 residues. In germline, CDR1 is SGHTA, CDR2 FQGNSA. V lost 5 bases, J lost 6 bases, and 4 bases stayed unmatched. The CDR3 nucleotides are TGTGCCAGCAGCCGAACAGGGGTTCAGCCCCAGCATTTT. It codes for CASSRTGVQPQHF.

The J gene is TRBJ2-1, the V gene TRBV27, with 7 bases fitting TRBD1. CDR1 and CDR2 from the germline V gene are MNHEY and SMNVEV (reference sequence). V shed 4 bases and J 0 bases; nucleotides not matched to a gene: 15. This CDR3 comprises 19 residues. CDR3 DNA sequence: TGTGCCAGCAGTTCCCCAACCTCGGGCCGGGACAGCTCCTACAATGAGCAGTTCTTC. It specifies CASSSPTSGRDSSYNEQFF.

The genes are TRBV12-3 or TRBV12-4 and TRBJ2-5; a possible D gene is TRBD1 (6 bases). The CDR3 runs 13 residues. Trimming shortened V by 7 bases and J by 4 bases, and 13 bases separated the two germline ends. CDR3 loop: CASNSGHGETQYF. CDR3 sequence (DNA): TGTGCCAGCAATTCGGGACACGGAGAGACCCAGTACTTC.

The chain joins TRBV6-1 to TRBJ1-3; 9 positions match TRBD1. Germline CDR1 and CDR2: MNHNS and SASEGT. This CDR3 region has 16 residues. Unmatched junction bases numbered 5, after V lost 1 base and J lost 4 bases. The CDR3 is CASSEGEGTGGNTIYF. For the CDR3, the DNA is TGTGCCAGCAGTGAAGGGGAGGGGACAGGGGGAAACACCATATATTTT.

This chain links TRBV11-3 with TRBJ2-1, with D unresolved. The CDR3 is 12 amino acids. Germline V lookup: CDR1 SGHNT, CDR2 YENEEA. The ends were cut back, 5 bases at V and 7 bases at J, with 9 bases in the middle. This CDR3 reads CASSRGPNEQFF. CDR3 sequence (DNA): TGTGCCAGCAGCCGTGGGCCAAATGAGCAGTTCTTC.

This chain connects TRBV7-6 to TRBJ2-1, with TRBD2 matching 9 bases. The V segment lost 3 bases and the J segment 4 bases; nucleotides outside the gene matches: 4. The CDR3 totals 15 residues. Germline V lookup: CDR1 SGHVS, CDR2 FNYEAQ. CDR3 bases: TGTGCCAGCAGCTTCGGTCTAGCGGGGTACAATGAGCAGTTCTTC. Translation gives CASSFGLAGYNEQFF.

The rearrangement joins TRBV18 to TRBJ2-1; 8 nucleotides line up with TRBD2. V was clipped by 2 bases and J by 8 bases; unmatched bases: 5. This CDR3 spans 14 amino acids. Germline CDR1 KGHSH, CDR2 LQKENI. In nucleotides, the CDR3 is TGTGCCAGCTCACCAATGGGAGCGGGAGATGAGCAGTTCTTC. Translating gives CASSPMGAGDEQFF.

Here the CDR3 reads CASSGEATNEKLFF. CDR3 nucleotide sequence: TGTGCCAGCAGCGGCGAGGCAACTAATGAAAAACTGTTTTTT. V usage is TRBV5-4 and J usage is TRBJ1-4; D is unclear. This CDR3 is built from 14 residues. The germline CDR1 and CDR2 sequences are SGHNT and YYREEE (reference sequence). V lost 4 bases to trimming and J lost 0 bases, with 7 bases between them.

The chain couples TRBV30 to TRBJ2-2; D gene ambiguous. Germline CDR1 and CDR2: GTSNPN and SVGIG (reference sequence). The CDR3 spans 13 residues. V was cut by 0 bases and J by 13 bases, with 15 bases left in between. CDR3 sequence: CAWSVLGTIALFF. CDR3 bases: TGTGCCTGGAGTGTACTTGGCACCATAGCGCTGTTTTTT.

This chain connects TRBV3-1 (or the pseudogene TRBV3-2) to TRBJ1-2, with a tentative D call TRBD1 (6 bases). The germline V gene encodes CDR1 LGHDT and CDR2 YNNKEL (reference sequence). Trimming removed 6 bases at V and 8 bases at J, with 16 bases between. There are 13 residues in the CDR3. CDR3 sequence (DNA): TGTGCCAGCAGAGAGAGGGGGGTGAAGGGCTACACCTTC. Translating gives CASRERGVKGYTF.

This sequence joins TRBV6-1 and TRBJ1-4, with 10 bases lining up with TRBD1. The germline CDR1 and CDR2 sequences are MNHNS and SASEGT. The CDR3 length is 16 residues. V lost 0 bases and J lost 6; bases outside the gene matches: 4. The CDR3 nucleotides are TGTGCCAGCAGTGAAGCCGCGGGACAGGGGTATGAAAAACTGTTTTTT. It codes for CASSEAAGQGYEKLFF.

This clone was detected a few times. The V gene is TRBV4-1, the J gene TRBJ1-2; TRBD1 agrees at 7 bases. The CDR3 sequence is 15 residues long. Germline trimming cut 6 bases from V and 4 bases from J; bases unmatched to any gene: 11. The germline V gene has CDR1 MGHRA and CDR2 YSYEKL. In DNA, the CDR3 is TGCGCCAGCAGACCCGTGGCAGGGGACAGCTATGGCTACACCTTC. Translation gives CASRPVAGDSYGYTF.

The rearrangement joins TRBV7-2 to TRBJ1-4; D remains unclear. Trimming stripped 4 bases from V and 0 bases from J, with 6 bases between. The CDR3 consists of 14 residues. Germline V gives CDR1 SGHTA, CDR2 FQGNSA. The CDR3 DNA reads TGTGCCAGCAGCTCACAAGCAACTAATGAAAAACTGTTTTTT. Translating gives CASSSQATNEKLFF. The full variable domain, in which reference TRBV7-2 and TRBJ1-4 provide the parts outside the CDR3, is GAGVSQSPSNKVTEKGKDVELRCDPISGHTALYWYRQSLGQGLEFLIYFQGNSAPDKSGLPSDRFSAERTGGSVSTLTIQRTQQEDSAVYLCASSSQATNEKLFFGSGTQLSVL.

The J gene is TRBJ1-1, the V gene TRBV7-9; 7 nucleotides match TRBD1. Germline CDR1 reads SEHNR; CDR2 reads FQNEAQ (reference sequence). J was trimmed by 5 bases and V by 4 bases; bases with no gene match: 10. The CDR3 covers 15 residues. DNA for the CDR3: TGTGCCAGCAGCTCCGCGGACAGGCGAGGGACTGAAGCTTTCTTT. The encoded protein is CASSSADRRGTEAFF.

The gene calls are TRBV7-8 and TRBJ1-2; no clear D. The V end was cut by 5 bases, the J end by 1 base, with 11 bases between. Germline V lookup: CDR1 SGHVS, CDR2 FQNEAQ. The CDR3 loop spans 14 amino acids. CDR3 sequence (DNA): TGTGCCAGCAGCGAGGGAGAGGGTAACTATGGCTACACCTTC. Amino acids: CASSEGEGNYGYTF.

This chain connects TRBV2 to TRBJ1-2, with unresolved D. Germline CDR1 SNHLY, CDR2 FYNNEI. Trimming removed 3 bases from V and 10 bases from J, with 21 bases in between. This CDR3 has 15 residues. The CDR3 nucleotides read TGTGCCAGCAGTGAGTATCCCGAGCTCGGTAGAATCTACACCTTC. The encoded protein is CASSEYPELGRIYTF. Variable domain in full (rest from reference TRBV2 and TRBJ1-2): EPEVTQTPSHQVTQMGQEVILRCVPISNHLYFYWYRQILGQKVEFLVSFYNNEISEKSEIFDDQFSVERPDGSNFTLKIRSTKLEDSAMYFCASSEYPELGRIYTFGSGTRLTVV.

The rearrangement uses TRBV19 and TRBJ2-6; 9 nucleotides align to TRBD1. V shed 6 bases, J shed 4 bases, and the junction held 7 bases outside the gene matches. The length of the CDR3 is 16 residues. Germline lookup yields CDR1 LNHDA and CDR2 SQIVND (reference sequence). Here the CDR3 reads CASSGQGLGGANVLTF. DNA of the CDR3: TGTGCCAGTAGCGGACAGGGGTTGGGAGGGGCCAACGTCCTGACTTTC.

CDR3 loop: CASSFLPSGTSSPEAFF. DNA for the CDR3: TGTGCCAGCAGCTTTTTACCTTCCGGGACATCCAGCCCTGAAGCTTTCTTT. The chain couples TRBV28 to TRBJ1-1, with a possible D match to TRBD1 (6 bases). Germline CDR1 is MDHEN and CDR2 is SYDVKM. The CDR3 has 17 amino acids. V lost 6 bases and J 6 bases, leaving 26 bases between the germline ends.

CDR3 protein: CASSLRGAHPDTEAFF. For the CDR3, the DNA is TGCGCCAGCAGCTTGAGGGGGGCCCATCCCGATACTGAAGCTTTCTTT. The V and J genes are TRBV5-1 and TRBJ1-1; D is possibly TRBD1 (6 bases). V lost 1 base, J lost 5 bases, and 18 bases lay in between. The CDR3 sequence is 16 residues long. CDR1 is SGHRS and CDR2 is YFSETQ in the germline V gene.

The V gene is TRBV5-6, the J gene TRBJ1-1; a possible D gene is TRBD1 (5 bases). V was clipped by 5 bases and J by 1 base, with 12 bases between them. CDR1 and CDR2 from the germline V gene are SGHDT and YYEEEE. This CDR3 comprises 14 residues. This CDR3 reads CASRETGANTEAFF. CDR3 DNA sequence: TGTGCCAGCAGGGAAACAGGAGCGAACACTGAAGCTTTCTTT.

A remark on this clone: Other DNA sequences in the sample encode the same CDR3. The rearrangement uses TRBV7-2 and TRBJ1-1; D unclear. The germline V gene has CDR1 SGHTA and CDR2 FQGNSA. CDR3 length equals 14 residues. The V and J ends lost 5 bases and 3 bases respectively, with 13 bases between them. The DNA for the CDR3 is TGTGCCAGCAGCCCCCGGGTCGGGGACACTGAAGCTTTCTTT. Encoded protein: CASSPRVGDTEAFF. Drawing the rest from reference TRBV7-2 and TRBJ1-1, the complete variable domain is GAGVSQSPSNKVTEKGKDVELRCDPISGHTALYWYRQSLGQGLEFLIYFQGNSAPDKSGLPSDRFSAERTGGSVSTLTIQRTQQEDSAVYLCASSPRVGDTEAFFGQGTRLTVV.

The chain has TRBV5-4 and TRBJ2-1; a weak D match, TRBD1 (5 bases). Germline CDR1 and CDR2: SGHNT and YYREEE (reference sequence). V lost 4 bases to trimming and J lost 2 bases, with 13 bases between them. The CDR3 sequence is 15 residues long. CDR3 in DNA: TGTGCCAGCAGCCGAACAGGAGATGCCTACAATGAGCAGTTCTTC. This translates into CASSRTGDAYNEQFF. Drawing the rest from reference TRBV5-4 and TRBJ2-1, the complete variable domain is ETGVTQSPTHLIKTRGQQVTLRCSSQSGHNTVSWYQQALGQGPQFIFQYYREEENGRGNFPPRFSGLQFPNYSSELNVNALELDDSALYLCASSRTGDAYNEQFFGPGTRLTVL.

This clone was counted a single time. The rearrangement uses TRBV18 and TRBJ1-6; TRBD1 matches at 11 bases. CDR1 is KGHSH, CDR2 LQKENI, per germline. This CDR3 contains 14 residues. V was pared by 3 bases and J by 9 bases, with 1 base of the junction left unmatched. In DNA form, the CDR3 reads TGTGCCAGCTCACCGGGACAGGGGGTTTCACCCCTCCACTTT. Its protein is CASSPGQGVSPLHF.

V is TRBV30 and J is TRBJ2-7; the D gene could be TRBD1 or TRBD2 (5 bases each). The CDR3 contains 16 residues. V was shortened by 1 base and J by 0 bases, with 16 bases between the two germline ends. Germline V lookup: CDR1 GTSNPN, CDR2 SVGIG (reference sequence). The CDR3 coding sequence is TGTGCCTGGAGTGGCCAGGGAAAGGGGACCTCCTACGAGCAGTACTTC. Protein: CAWSGQGKGTSYEQYF.

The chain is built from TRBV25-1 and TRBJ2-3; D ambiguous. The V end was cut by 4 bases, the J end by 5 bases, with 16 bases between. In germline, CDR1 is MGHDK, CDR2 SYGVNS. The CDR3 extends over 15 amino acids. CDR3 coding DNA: TGTGCCAGCAGTGCCCGTTCTACTCTTGGAGATACGCAGTATTTT. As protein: CASSARSTLGDTQYF.

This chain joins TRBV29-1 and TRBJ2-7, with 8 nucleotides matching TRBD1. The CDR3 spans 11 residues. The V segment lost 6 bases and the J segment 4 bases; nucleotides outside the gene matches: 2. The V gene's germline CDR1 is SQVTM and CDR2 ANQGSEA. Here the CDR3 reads CSVGTGYEQYF. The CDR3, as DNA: TGCAGCGTCGGGACAGGTTACGAGCAGTACTTC.

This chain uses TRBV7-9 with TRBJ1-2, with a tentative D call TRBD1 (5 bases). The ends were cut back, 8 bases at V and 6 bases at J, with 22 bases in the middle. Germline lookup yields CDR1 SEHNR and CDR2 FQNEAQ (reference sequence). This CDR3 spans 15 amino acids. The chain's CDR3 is CASGPSGGNGDGYTF. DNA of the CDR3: TGTGCCAGCGGACCCTCGGGGGGAAACGGGGATGGCTACACCTTC.

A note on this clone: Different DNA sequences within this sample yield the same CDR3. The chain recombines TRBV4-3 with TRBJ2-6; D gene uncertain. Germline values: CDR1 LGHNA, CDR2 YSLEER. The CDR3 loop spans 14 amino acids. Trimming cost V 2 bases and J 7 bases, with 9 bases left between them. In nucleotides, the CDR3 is TGCGCCAGCAGCCAAAGGTCATTTGCCAACGTCCTGACTTTC. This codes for CASSQRSFANVLTF.

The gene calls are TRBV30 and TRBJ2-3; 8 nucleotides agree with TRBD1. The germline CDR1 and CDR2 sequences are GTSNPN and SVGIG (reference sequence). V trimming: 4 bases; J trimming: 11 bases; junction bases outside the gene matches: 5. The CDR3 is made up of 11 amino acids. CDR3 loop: CAWTGTGGQYF. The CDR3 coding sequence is TGTGCCTGGACGGGGACAGGAGGGCAGTATTTT. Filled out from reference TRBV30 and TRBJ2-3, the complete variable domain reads SQTIHQWPATLVQPVGSPLSLECTVEGTSNPNLYWYRQAAGRGLQLLFYSVGIGQISSEVPQNLSASRPQDRQFILSSKKLLLSDSGFYLCAWTGTGGQYFGPGTRLTVL.

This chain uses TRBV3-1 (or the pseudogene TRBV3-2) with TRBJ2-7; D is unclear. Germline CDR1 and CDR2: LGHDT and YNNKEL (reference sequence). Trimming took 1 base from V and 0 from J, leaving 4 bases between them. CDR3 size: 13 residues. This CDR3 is CASSQVASYEQYF. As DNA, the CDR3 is TGTGCCAGCAGCCAAGTAGCCTCCTACGAGCAGTACTTC.

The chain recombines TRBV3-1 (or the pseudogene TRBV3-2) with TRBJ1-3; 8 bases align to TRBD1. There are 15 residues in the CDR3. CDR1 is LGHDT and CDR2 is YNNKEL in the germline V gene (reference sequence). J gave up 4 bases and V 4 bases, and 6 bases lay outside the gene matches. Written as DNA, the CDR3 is TGTGCCAGCAGCCTTTCCGGGACAGGAGGAAACACCATATATTTT. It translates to CASSLSGTGGNTIYF.